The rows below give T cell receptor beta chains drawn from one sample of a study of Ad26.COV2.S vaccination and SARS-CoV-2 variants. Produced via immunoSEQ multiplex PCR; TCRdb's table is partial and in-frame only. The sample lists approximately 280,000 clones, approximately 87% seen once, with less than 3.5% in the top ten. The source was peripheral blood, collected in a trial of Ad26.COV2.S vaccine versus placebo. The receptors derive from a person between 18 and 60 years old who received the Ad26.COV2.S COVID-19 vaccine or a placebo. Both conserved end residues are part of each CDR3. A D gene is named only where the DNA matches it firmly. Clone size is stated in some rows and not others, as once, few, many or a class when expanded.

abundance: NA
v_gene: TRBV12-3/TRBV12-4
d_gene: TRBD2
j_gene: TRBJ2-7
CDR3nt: TGTGCCAGCAGTGCGGGGGGGCCCGACGAGCAGTACTTC
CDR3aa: CASSAGGPDEQYF

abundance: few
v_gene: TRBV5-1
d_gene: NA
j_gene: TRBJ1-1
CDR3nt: TGCGCCACCTCCCAGGACGGACAGACGAACACTGAAGCTTTCTTT
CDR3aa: CATSQDGQTNTEAFF

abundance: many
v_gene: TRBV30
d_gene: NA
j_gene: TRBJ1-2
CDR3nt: TGTGCCAATGAGGGGAACTATGGCTACACCTTC
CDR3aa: CANEGNYGYTF

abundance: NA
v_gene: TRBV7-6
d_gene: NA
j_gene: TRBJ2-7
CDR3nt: TGTGCCAGCAGCGCCGGAGGCCGGACCTACGAGCAGTACTTC
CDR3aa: CASSAGGRTYEQYF

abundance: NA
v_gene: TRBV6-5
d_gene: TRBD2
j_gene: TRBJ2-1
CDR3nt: TGTGCCAGCAGTTACTCAGCCGGACTAGGATACAATGAGCAGTTCTTC
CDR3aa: CASSYSAGLGYNEQFF

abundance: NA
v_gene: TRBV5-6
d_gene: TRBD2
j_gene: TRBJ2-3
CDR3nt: TGTGCCAGCAGCACCACGGCGGGAGGGACAGATACGCAGTATTTT
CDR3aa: CASSTTAGGTDTQYF

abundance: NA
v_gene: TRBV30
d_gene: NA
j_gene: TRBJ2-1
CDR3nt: TGTGCCTGGAGTTCCTTTGGGACCCTTGGGAGCGATGAGCAGTTCTTC
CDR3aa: CAWSSFGTLGSDEQFF

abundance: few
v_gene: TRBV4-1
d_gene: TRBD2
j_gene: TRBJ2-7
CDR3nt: TGCGCCAGCAGCCAAGCTGGGTGGGGGCGGGAGGGCCTGTACGAGCAGTACTTC
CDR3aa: CASSQAGWGREGLYEQYF

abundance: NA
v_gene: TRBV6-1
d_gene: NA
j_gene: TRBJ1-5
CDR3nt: TGTGCCAGCAGTGAAAGGGTAAGGGGAAATCAGCCCCAGCATTTT
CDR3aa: CASSERVRGNQPQHF

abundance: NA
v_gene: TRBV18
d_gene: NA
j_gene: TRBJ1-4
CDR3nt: TGTGCCAGCTCTCCCCTAGTCACGGAAAAACTGTTTTTT
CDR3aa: CASSPLVTEKLFF

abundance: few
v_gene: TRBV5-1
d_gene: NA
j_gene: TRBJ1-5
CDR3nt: TGCGCCAGCAGCTTGGCAAGGCAGCCCCAGCATTTT
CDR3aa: CASSLARQPQHF

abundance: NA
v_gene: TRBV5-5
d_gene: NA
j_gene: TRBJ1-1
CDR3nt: TGTGCCAGCAGCTTTGGGGACCTCAGGCCTGAAGCTTTCTTT
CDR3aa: CASSFGDLRPEAFF

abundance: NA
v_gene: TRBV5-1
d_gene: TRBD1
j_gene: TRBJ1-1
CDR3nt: TGCGCCAGCAGCCCGGGACAGATGAACACTGAAGCTTTCTTT
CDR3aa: CASSPGQMNTEAFF

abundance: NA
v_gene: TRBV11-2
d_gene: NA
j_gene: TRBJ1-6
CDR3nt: TGTGCCAGCAGCTTAGGACGGGCCCAATGGGTTAATTCACCCCTCCACTTT
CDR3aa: CASSLGRAQWVNSPLHF